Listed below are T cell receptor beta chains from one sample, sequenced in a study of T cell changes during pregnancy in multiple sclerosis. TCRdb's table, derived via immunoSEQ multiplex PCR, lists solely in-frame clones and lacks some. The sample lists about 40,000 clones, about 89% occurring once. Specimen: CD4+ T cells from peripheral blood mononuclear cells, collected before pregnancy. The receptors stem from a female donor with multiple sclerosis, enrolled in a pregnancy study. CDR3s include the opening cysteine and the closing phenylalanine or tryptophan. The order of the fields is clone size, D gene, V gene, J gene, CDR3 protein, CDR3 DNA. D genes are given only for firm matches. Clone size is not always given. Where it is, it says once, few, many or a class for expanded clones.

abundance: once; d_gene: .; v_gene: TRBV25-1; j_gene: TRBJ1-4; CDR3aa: CASSEWGEINEKLFF; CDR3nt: TGTGCCAGCAGTGAATGGGGGGAAATTAATGAAAAACTGTTTTTT
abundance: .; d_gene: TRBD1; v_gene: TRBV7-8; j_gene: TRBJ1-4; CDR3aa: CASSLGTGNSDEKLFF; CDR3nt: TGTGCCAGCAGCCTCGGGACAGGAAATTCGGATGAAAAACTGTTTTTT
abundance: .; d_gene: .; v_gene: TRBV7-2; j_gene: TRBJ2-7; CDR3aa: CASSRAGPIYEQYF; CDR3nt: TGTGCCAGCAGCCGGGCAGGGCCGATCTACGAGCAGTACTTC
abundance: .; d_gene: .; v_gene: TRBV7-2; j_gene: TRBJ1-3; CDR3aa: CASMQASGNTIYF; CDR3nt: TGTGCCAGCATGCAGGCCTCTGGAAACACCATATATTTT
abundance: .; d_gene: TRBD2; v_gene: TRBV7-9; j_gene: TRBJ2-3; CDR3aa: CASSLLAGGTDTQYF; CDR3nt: TGTGCCAGCAGCTTGTTAGCGGGTGGCACAGATACGCAGTATTTT
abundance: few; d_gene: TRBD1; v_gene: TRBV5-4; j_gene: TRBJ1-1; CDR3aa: CASSLTGVNTEAFF; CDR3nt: TGTGCCAGCAGCTTGACAGGGGTGAACACTGAAGCTTTCTTT
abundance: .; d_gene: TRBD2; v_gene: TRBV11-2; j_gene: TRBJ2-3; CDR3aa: CASSFPAAGGQDTQYF; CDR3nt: TGTGCCAGCAGCTTCCCTGCGGCGGGGGGGCAGGATACGCAGTATTTT
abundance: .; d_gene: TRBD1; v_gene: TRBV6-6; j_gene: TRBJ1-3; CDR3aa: CASSYSRDRDGNTIYF; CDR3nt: TGTGCCAGCAGTTACTCCCGGGACAGGGATGGAAACACCATATATTTT
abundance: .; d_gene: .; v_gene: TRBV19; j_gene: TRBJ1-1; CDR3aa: CASHGTSRAEAFF; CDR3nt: TGTGCCAGCCATGGGACTTCTCGAGCTGAAGCTTTCTTT
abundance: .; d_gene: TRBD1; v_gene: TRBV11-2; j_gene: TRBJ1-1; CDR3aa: CASSFSDRVGEAFF; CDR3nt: TGTGCCAGCAGCTTTAGTGACAGGGTGGGTGAAGCTTTCTTT
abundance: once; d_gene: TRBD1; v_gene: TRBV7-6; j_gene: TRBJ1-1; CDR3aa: CASSSDRDTEAFF; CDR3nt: TGTGCCAGCAGCTCCGACAGGGACACTGAAGCTTTCTTT
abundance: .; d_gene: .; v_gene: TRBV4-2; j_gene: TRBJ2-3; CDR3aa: CASSLLAGETDTQYF; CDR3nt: TGTGCCAGCAGCCTCCTGGCGGGCGAGACAGATACGCAGTATTTT
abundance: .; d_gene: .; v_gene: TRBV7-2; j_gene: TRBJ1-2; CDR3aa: CASSSLGGRDGYTF; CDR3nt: TGTGCCAGCAGCTCCCTCGGGGGGCGGGATGGCTACACCTTC
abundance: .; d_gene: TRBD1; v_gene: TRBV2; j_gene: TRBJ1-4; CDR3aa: CASSSTGLEKLFF; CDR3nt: TGTGCCAGCAGTTCGACAGGGCTCGAAAAACTGTTTTTT
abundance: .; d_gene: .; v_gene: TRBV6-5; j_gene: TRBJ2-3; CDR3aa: CASSLGVQVADTQYF; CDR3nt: TGTGCCAGCAGTTTAGGAGTCCAAGTGGCAGATACGCAGTATTTT
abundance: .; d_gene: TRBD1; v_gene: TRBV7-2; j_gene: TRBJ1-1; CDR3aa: CASSPRGSNTEAFF; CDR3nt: TGTGCCAGCAGCCCCAGGGGGTCTAACACTGAAGCTTTCTTT
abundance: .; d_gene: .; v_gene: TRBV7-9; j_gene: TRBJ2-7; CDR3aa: CASSLVDSLGVPYEQYF; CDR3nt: TGTGCCAGCAGCTTAGTGGACAGTTTGGGAGTGCCCTACGAGCAGTACTTC
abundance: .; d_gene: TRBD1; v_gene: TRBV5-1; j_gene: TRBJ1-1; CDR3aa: CASSYDRAEAFF; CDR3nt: TGCGCCAGCAGTTACGACAGGGCTGAAGCTTTCTTT
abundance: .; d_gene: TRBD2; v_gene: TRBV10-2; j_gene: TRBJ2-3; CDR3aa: CASSQLAGGPTGTDTQYF; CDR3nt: TGCGCCAGCAGCCAACTAGCGGGGGGGCCAACTGGAACAGATACGCAGTATTTT
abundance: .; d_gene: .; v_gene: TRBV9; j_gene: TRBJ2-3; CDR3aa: CASSVVDSQPDTQYF; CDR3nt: TGTGCCAGCAGCGTAGTAGATAGCCAACCAGATACGCAGTATTTT
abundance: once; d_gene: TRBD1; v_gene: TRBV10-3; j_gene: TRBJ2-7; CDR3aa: CAISAIRDRGTYEQYF; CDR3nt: TGTGCCATCAGTGCGATCCGGGACAGGGGGACTTACGAGCAGTACTTC
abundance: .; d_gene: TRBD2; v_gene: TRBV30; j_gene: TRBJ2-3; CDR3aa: CAWRSEAGGLGTDTQYF; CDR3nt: TGTGCCTGGAGATCTGAGGCGGGGGGGCTGGGCACAGATACGCAGTATTTT
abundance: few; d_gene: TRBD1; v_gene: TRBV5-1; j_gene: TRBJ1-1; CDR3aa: CASSSDRMNTEAFF; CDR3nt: TGCGCCAGCAGCTCGGACAGGATGAACACTGAAGCTTTCTTT
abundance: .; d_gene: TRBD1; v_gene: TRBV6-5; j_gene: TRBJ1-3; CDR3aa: CASRIGTAGNTIYF; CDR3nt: TGTGCCAGCCGTATAGGGACAGCTGGAAACACCATATATTTT
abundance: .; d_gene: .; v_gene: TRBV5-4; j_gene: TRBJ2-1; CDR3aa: CASSFVAVNEQFF; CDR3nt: TGTGCCAGCAGCTTTGTAGCGGTGAATGAGCAGTTCTTC
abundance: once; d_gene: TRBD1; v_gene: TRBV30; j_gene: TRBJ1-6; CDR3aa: CAWNRGNSPLHF; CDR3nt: TGTGCCTGGAACAGGGGCAATTCACCCCTCCACTTT
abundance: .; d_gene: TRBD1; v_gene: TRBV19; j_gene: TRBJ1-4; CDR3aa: CASRTVAGQGAIGEKLFF; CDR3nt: TGTGCCAGTAGGACTGTTGCGGGACAGGGGGCTATAGGCGAAAAACTGTTTTTT
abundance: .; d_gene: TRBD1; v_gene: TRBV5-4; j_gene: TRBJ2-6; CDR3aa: CASSVRGRPSGANVLTF; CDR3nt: TGTGCCAGCAGCGTCAGGGGGCGTCCCTCTGGGGCCAACGTCCTGACTTTC
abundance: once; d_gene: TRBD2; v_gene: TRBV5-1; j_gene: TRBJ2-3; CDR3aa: CASSPELAGATDTQYF; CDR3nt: TGCGCCAGCAGCCCGGAACTAGCGGGGGCCACAGATACGCAGTATTTT
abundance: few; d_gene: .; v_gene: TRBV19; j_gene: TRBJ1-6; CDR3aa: CASSTRGNSYNSPLHF; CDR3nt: TGTGCCAGTAGTACCCGGGGGAACTCCTATAATTCACCCCTCCACTTT
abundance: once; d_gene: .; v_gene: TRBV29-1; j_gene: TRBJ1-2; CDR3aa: CSAGQNYGYTF; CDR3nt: TGCAGCGCCGGACAGAACTATGGCTACACCTTC
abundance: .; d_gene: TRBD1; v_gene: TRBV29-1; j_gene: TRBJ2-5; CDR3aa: CSARRDRAETQYF; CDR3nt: TGCAGCGCCCGCCGGGACAGGGCAGAGACCCAGTACTTC
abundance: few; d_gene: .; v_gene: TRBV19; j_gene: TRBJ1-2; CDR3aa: CASSRADNYGYTF; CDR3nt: TGTGCCAGTAGTAGGGCAGATAACTATGGCTACACCTTC
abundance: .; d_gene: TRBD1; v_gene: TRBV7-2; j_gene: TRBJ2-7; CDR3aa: CASNLQGIEGEQYF; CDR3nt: TGTGCCAGCAACTTACAGGGGATCGAGGGCGAGCAGTACTTC
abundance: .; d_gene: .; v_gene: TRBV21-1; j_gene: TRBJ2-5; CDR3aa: CASSSHPTREADRGGWCSKTQYF; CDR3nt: TGTGCCAGCAGCAGCCACCCCACCCGAGAGGCAGACCGAGGTGGGTGGTGCTCGAAGACCCAGTACTTC
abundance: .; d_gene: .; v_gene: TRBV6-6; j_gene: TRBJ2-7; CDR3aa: CASSLLGTSYEQYF; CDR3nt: TGTGCCAGCAGCCTCCTTGGGACTTCCTACGAGCAGTACTTC
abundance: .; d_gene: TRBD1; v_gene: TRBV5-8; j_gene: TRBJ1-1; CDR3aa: CASSFPGTGPYEAFF; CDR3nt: TGTGCCAGCAGCTTTCCCGGGACAGGGCCCTATGAAGCTTTCTTT
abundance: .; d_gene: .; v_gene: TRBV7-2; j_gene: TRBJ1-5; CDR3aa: CASSRVIGTGGNQPQHF; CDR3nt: TGTGCCAGCAGCCGCGTCATTGGGACGGGGGGCAATCAGCCCCAGCATTTT
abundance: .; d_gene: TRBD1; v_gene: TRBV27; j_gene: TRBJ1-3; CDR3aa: CASSWTGRSGNTIYF; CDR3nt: TGTGCCAGCAGTTGGACAGGGAGATCTGGAAACACCATATATTTT
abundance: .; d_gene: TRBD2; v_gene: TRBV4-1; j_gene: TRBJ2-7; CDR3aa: CASSQDTVAGNKFSYEQYF; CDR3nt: TGCGCCAGCAGCCAAGATACGGTAGCGGGGAATAAATTCTCCTACGAGCAGTACTTC
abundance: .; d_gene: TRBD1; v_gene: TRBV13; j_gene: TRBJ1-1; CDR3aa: CASSLWTGPFEAFF; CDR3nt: TGTGCCAGCAGCTTATGGACAGGGCCTTTTGAAGCTTTCTTT
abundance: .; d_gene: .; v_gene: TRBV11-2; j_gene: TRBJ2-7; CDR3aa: CASSLDARTYEQYF; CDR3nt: TGTGCCAGCAGCTTAGATGCCAGGACCTACGAGCAGTACTTC
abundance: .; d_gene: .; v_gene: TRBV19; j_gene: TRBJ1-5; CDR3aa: CASRERGNQPQHF; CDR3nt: TGTGCCAGTAGGGAGAGGGGCAATCAGCCCCAGCATTTT
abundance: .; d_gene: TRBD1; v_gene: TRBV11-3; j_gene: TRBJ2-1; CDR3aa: CASSLGDRLYNEQFF; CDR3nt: TGTGCCAGCAGCTTAGGGGACAGGTTATACAATGAGCAGTTCTTC
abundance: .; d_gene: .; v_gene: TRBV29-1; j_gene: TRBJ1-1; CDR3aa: CSVVRANTEAFF; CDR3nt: TGCAGCGTAGTCAGGGCGAACACTGAAGCTTTCTTT
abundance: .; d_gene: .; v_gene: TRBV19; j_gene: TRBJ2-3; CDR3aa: CASSIARLDTDTQYF; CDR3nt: TGTGCCAGTAGTATAGCCCGACTTGACACAGATACGCAGTATTTT
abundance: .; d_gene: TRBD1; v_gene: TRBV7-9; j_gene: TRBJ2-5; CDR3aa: CASSARTGLLETQYF; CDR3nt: TGTGCCAGCAGCGCAAGGACAGGGTTGTTGGAGACCCAGTACTTC
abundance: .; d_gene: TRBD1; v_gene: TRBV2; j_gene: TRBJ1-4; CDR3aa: CATKGDSIGLFF; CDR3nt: TGTGCCACCAAAGGGGACAGTATTGGCCTGTTTTTT